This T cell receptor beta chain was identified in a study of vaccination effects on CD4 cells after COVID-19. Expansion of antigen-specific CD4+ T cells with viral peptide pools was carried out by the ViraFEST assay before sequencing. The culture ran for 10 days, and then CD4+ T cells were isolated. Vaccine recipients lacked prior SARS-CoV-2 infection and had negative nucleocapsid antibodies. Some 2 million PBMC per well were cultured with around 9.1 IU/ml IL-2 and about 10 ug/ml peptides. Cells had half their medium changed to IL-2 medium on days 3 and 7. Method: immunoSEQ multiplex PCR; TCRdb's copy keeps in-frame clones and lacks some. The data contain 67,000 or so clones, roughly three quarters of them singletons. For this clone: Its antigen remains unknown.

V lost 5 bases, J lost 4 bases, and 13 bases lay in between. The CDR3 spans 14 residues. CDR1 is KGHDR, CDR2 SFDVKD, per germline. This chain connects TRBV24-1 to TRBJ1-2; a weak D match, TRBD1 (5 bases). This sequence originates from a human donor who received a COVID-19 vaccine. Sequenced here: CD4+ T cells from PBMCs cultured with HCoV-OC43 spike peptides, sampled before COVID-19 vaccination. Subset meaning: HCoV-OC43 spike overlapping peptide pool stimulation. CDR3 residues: CATSGGLTGYGYTF. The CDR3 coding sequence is TGTGCCACCAGTGGGGGCCTAACGGGCTATGGCTACACCTTC.